The 4 T cell receptor beta chains given below trace back to one sample, sequenced in a study of blood T cell repertoires in COVID-19. The data were produced by immunoSEQ multiplex PCR, yet TCRdb's version contains in-frame clones alone and is incomplete. The data show 110,000 or so clones, 88% seen once. The sequencing input was peripheral blood. All receptors come from a woman in her 70s who had recovered from COVID-19.

The chain has TRBV7-8 and TRBJ2-7; D is unclear. The germline V and J ends were trimmed by 5 bases and 5 bases, with 7 bases remaining between them. The CDR3 runs 11 residues. Germline V gene sequence: CDR1 SGHVS, CDR2 FQNEAQ. CDR3 coding DNA: TGTGCCAGCAGCCCCCTTAACGAGCAGTACTTC. The encoded protein is CASSPLNEQYF.

This rearrangement joins TRBV5-4 to TRBJ2-1, with D maybe TRBD1 (5 bases). The germline gives CDR1 SGHNT, CDR2 YYREEE (reference sequence). Trimming shortened V by 4 bases and J by 5 bases, and 16 bases separated the two germline ends. The CDR3 covers 15 residues. The CDR3 reads CASSPRASLNNEQFF. Written as DNA, the CDR3 is TGTGCCAGCAGCCCCAGGGCGAGCTTAAACAATGAGCAGTTCTTC. Full variable domain (missing parts from reference TRBV5-4 and TRBJ2-1): ETGVTQSPTHLIKTRGQQVTLRCSSQSGHNTVSWYQQALGQGPQFIFQYYREEENGRGNFPPRFSGLQFPNYSSELNVNALELDDSALYLCASSPRASLNNEQFFGPGTRLTVL.

V usage is TRBV6-5 and J usage is TRBJ2-4; D possibly corresponds to TRBD2 (5 bases). Per germline, CDR1 MNHEY and CDR2 SVGAGI. The ends were cut back, 6 bases at V and 0 bases at J, with 9 bases in the middle. CDR3 length equals 14 residues. DNA of the CDR3: TGTGCCAGCAGGACTACCCTAGCCAAAAACATTCAGTACTTC. Protein sequence: CASRTTLAKNIQYF.

J is TRBJ2-6 and V is TRBV7-3; D remains unclear. The CDR3 totals 15 residues. Germline CDR1 SGHTA, CDR2 FQGTGA. The ends were cut back, 5 bases at V and 2 bases at J, with 10 bases in the middle. The CDR3: CASSASTPGANVLTF. The CDR3 DNA reads TGTGCCAGCAGCGCCAGTACACCTGGGGCCAACGTCCTGACTTTC.